This T cell receptor beta chain stems from a study of Graves' ophthalmopathy and Graves' hyperthyroidism. RNA transcripts were the source from which TCR beta CDR3 regions were amplified. HTBI primers were employed in first-round RT-PCR, then a second-round multiplex PCR followed. Each CDR3 protein gets one entry after TCRdb re-called the multiplex PCR reads with MiXCR. The sample has 650,000 to 800,000 distinct CDR3 sequences, roughly two fifths seen once. None of the included patients had other autoimmune diseases, uncontrolled infections, pregnancy or lactation, as these led to exclusion. About this clonotype: Since the CDR3 does not end with the conserved phenylalanine or tryptophan, this likely comes from a read error.

Sequencing was performed on peripheral blood. This clonotype originated in an adult man with Graves' ophthalmopathy.

CDR3 sequence (DNA): TGCAGCGTTGAAGGGGTGGTACCTGAAGCTTTCTTA. As protein: CSVEGVVPEAFL. The rearrangement uses TRBV29-1 and TRBJ1-1; no firm D call. V lost 1 base to trimming and J lost 6 bases, with 9 bases between them. Germline V gene sequence: CDR1 SQVTM, CDR2 ANQGSEA. The CDR3 contains 12 residues.